This T cell receptor beta chain was documented in a study of blood T cell repertoires in COVID-19. Assay: immunoSEQ multiplex PCR; the TCRdb copy retains only in-frame clones and omits some. The data contain approximately 150,000 clones, more than 70% of them seen just once; the ten biggest clones take up around 1.5%. Germline CDR1 is SGHVS and CDR2 is FQNEAQ. The CDR3 is 16 amino acids. V shed 1 base and J 6 bases; nucleotides not matched to a gene: 8. Sequenced material: peripheral blood. The source is a human donor in a cohort sampled during active COVID-19. The chain recombines TRBV7-8 with TRBJ2-1; TRBD1 matches 8 bases. CDR3 region: CASSLGGRGQGNEQFF. CDR3 coding DNA: TGTGCCAGCAGCTTAGGTGGCAGGGGGCAAGGCAATGAGCAGTTCTTC.